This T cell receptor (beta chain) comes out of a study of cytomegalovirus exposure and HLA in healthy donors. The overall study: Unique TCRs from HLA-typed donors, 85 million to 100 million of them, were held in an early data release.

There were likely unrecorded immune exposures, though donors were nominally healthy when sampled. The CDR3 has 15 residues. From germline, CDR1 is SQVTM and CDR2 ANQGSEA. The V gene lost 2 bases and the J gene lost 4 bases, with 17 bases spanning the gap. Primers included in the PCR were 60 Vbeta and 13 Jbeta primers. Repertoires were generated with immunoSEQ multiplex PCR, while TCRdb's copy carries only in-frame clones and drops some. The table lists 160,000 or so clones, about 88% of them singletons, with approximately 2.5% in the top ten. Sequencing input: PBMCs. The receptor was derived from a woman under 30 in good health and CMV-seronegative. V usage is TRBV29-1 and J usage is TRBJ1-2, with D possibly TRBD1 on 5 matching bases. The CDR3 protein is CSVEMLSGRRYGYTF. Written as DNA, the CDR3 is TGCAGCGTTGAAATGTTGTCAGGGCGACGCTATGGCTACACCTTC.